This T cell receptor beta chain was profiled in a study of blood T cell repertoires in COVID-19 (dated by TCRdb to about 2020). A note on the overall study: Samples covering the acute and convalescent phases of COVID-19 were provided by collaborators in the United States, Italy and Spain. The prospective study material was composed of cDNA or gDNA derived from T cells, B-cell-depleted T cells, or PBMCs. Subjects who had been exposed to COVID-19, were actively infected with it, or had recovered from it provided the deeply sampled blood TCRbeta repertoires that made up the dataset. The repertoires were made available in a free public database intended to serve as a resource for research on the immune response to SARS-CoV-2. Samples were obtained from the ongoing ImmuneRACE study (first 160 participants) and from 1,000 to 1,500 subjects provided by 6 global collaborators. Nearly every sample came with metadata listing a de-identified subject ID, COVID-19 status, age in years and sex. Where available, HLA class I and class II types were obtained from metadata supplied by the sample provider rather than from assay-based typing. Results the study describes overall, beyond this receptor: The quantity of clinical and demographic metadata differed by source and by participant and was supplied without curation.

One collaborating source in Seattle enrolled patients while the patients were actively infected and followed the patients over time throughout the course of disease. Collaborating institutions collected whole blood in K2EDTA tubes following their own protocols. For TCRbeta analysis, collaborators shipped samples as frozen whole blood, isolated PBMCs, or DNA extracted from either of those sample types. Points on this clone: The clone's antigen remains unknown. The sample holds no much larger clone one base away, and base qualities are not on file. Other DNA sequences from this sample encode an identical CDR3 as well.

The germline V gene supplies CDR1 SGDLS and CDR2 YYNGEE. Trimming costs V 0 bases and J 8 bases, and their ends lie 8 bases apart. The CDR3 numbers 13 residues from cysteine through phenylalanine. Left in the record is the CDR3 DNA by itself, 39 bases read in frame from the first base. TCRbeta CDR3 regions were amplified from genomic DNA using the immunoSEQ Assay, a bias-controlled multiplex PCR. As for the original processing: Within the assay, amplification of reference gene primers was used to estimate how many nucleated cells each sample contained. To quantify the absolute abundance of each unique TCRbeta CDR3 rearrangement, sequence reads were collapsed and filtered. For each sample, productive Simpson clonality was calculated as the square root of Simpson's diversity index over productive rearrangements. Imported from immuneACCESS, the table was reduced by TCRdb to in-frame sequences with V and J called. These copies leave out some clones; in studies compared against another copy, an unresolved V gene accounts for under half, and the cause of the remainder is not known. The V and J calls and clone size were taken over from that table, and D and trimming were inferred from the DNA. The table for this sample lists about 500,000 clones; roughly nine tenths of them were counted only once. Together, the top ten hold 7.5% to 9% of the sample.

The material sequenced was peripheral blood. Recombination joined TRBV9 with TRBJ1-4; no D segment can be confidently identified. The clonotype was recovered from a woman between 50 and 59 years old with COVID-19, enrolled during active disease. For the CDR3, the sequence is CASSVGPGEKLFF. The nucleotide sequence is given as TGTGCCAGCAGCGTAGGCCCGGGAGAAAAACTGTTTTTT.